The clone carrying this TCR beta chain turned up a few times. Its antigen is not identified. This record comes from a study of blood T cells in healthy people across ages. Study observations and caveats: Diversity estimates drawn from one million T cells were deemed underestimates.

This CDR3 spans 14 amino acids. V was pared by 1 base and J by 4 bases, with 1 base of the junction left unmatched. In germline, CDR1 is MGHRA, CDR2 YSYEKL. A second PCR of roughly 7 to 11 cycles used a sample-barcoded 5' primer and a J-beta primer mix. TCRdb re-derived calls from the 5' RACE reads in MiXCR, one entry per CDR3 protein. This table has about 1.1 million distinct CDR3 sequences, approximately 38% appearing once. The donors, all healthy, were Caucasians living in Russia, aged roughly 6 to 100. This rearrangement joins TRBV4-1 to TRBJ1-5; 7 bases fit TRBD1. The sample taken for sequencing was blood. This TCR came from a young man in good health. CDR3 DNA sequence: TGCGCCAGCAGCCAAGTGGACAGGAATCAGCCCCAGCATTTT. Its translation: CASSQVDRNQPQHF.